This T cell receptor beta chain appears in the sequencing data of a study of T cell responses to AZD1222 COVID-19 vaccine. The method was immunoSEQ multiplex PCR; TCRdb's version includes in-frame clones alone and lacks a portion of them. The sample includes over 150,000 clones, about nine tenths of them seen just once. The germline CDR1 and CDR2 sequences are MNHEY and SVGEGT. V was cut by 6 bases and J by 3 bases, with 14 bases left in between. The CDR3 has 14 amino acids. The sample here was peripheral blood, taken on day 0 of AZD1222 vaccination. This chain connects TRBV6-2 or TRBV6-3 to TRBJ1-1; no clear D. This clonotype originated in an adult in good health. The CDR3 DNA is TGTGCCAGCAGCCGACTGGTACAGCACACTGAAGCTTTCTTT. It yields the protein CASSRLVQHTEAFF.